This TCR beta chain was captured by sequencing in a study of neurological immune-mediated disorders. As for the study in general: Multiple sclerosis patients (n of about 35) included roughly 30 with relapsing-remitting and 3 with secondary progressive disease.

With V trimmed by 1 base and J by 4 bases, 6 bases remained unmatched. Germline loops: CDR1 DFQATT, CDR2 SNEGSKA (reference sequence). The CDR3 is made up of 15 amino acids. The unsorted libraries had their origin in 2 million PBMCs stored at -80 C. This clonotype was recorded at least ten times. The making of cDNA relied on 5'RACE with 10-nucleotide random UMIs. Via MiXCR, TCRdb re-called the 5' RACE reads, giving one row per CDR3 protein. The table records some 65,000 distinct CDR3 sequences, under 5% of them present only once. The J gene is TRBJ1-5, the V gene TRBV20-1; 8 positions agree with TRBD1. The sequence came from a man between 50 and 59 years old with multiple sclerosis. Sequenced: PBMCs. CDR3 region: CSARVQGVRNQPQHF. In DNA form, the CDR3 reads TGCAGTGCTAGAGTACAGGGGGTAAGGAATCAGCCCCAGCATTTT.